This T cell receptor beta chain was observed in a study of cytomegalovirus exposure and HLA in healthy donors. Study-wide results and limits: Most TCR sequences proved rare, with some public TCRs found in many donors. The finding came from a later analysis; first-cohort TCR clusters tended to co-occur in the 90 to 150 validation repertoires. The authors listed around 150 TCR beta chains as cytomegalovirus-associated. A classifier reportedly called cytomegalovirus status with high sensitivity and specificity.

Points on this clone: Its antigen is unknown. The sample carries other DNA sequences with the same CDR3.

Some clones are missing from TCRdb's copy, which holds only in-frame ones; the method was immunoSEQ multiplex PCR. The top ten clones hold 4.4% of a sample with more than 90,000 clones, roughly nine tenths of them seen once. The CDR3 length is 13 residues. CDR1 SEHNR and CDR2 FQNEAQ come from the germline V gene (reference sequence). After removal of 6 bases from V and 9 bases from J, the junction contained 4 bases not matched to a gene. The TCR originated in a man aged 18 to 29 in good health and CMV-seropositive. The specimen sequenced was PBMCs. This sequence joins TRBV7-9 and TRBJ1-6, with TRBD1 matching over 8 bases. The CDR3 spells CASRQGVGSPLHF. CDR3 sequence (DNA): TGTGCCAGCAGACAGGGGGTGGGTTCACCCCTCCACTTT.